A single sample gave rise to the 12 T cell receptor beta chains below, sequenced in a study of yellow fever vaccine responses in identical twins (dated by TCRdb to 2016 to 2019). Libraries were built with RT-PCR. Sequencing relied on an Illumina HiSeq 2500. TCRdb handled the public reads itself, with Q25 trimming in fastp and clone calling in MiXCR, and kept productive beta chains. Entries that share a CDR3 protein sequence are merged under the most common genes and DNA. Here the sample has about 18,000 distinct CDR3 sequences; less than 70% occur a single time. The ten largest account for approximately 8% of the sample. This sample comprised T cells from blood (PBMCs), unsorted or a sorted subset (not recorded which), obtained before or after yellow fever vaccination (not recorded which). Receptors originate from a woman aged 18-35 years who received the yellow fever vaccine. Donor details come from another sample of the same person, matched by shared clones.

The chain links TRBV18 to TRBJ2-1; TRBD1 matches 8 bases. CDR1 is KGHSH and CDR2 is LQKENI in the germline V gene. With 3 bases clipped from V and 6 bases from J, the junction kept 4 bases outside the gene matches. The CDR3 has 14 residues. The CDR3 protein is CASSPGQGANEQFF. CDR3 coding DNA: TGTGCCAGCTCACCCGGACAGGGAGCCAATGAGCAGTTCTTC.

The gene calls are TRBV7-3 and TRBJ2-3; 7 bases line up with TRBD2. After removal of 6 bases from V and 6 bases from J, the junction contained 6 bases not matched to a gene. Germline CDR1 SGHTA, CDR2 FQGTGA. The CDR3 contains 13 residues. CDR3 in amino acids: CASSTGGVDTQYF. CDR3 DNA sequence: TGTGCCAGCAGTACGGGAGGCGTCGATACGCAGTATTTT.

The chain uses TRBV23-1 and TRBJ2-4; no clear D gene. TRBV23-1 is an ORF; its function is uncertain. This CDR3 has 14 residues. Deletions cut 9 bases from V and 0 bases from J, with 12 bases between. The CDR3 nucleotides read TGCGCCAGATTGGCCGGTCTAGCCAAAAACATTCAGTACTTC. As protein: CARLAGLAKNIQYF.

This clonotype was counted only a few times. The rearrangement joins TRBV5-6 to TRBJ1-2; TRBD1 might be the D (6 bases). This CDR3 contains 13 residues. V gave up 2 bases and J gave up 5 bases, with 10 bases separating them. The germline CDR1 and CDR2 sequences are SGHDT and YYEEEE. CDR3 bases: TGTGCCAGCAGCTTTAGACAGGAGTATGGCTACACCTTC. It specifies CASSFRQEYGYTF. Using reference TRBV5-6 and TRBJ1-2 for the parts outside the CDR3, the full variable domain is DAGVTQSPTHLIKTRGQQVTLRCSPKSGHDTVSWYQQALGQGPQFIFQYYEEEERQRGNFPDRFSGHQFPNYSSELNVNALLLGDSALYLCASSFRQEYGYTFGSGTRLTVV.

This rearrangement joins TRBV6-1 to TRBJ2-1; TRBD2 agrees at 11 bases. CDR1 and CDR2 (germline): MNHNS, SASEGT. The junction had 5 bases not matched to a gene; V was cut back by 6 bases and J by 7 bases. The CDR3 length is 14 residues. DNA of the CDR3: TGTGCCAGCAGACTAGCGGGAGACGTTAATGAGCAGTTCTTC. Translation: CASRLAGDVNEQFF.

This clonotype occurred a few times. The chain combines TRBV28 with TRBJ2-7, with D perhaps TRBD1 (6 bases). Germline V gene data show CDR1 as MDHEN and CDR2 as SYDVKM. V lost 7 bases, J lost 0 bases, and 16 bases lay in between. The CDR3 sequence is 15 residues long. The DNA of the CDR3 is TGTGCCAGCATTATCAGAACAGGGAGCTCCTACGAGCAGTACTTC. Amino acid sequence: CASIIRTGSSYEQYF. The whole variable domain, filled in from reference TRBV28 and TRBJ2-7, reads DVKVTQSSRYLVKRTGEKVFLECVQDMDHENMFWYRQDPGLGLRLIYFSYDVKMKEKGDIPEGYSVSREKKERFSLILESASTNQTSMYLCASIIRTGSSYEQYFGPGTRLTVT.

V gene TRBV7-6 combines with J gene TRBJ2-3, with D possibly being TRBD1 (5 bases). Looked up from germline, CDR1 is SGHVS and CDR2 is FNYEAQ. Trimming pared 5 bases from V and 0 bases from J, leaving 12 bases between. The CDR3 consists of 15 residues. CDR3 loop: CASSLQGVSTDTQYF. The DNA for the CDR3 is TGTGCCAGCAGCCTCCAGGGTGTCAGCACAGATACGCAGTATTTT.

This chain uses TRBV5-6 with TRBJ2-3; D possibly corresponds to TRBD2 (6 bases). CDR3 size: 15 residues. Per the germline V gene, CDR1 is SGHDT and CDR2 is YYEEEE. The V end was cut by 6 bases, the J end by 3 bases, with 17 bases between. The CDR3 DNA reads as TGTGCCAGCAAGGGACTCTGGTCGGCTACAGATACGCAGTATTTT. Its protein product is CASKGLWSATDTQYF.

This chain joins TRBV28 and TRBJ2-7, with 8 bases aligning to TRBD1. V was clipped by 4 bases and J by 2 bases; unmatched bases: 10. Germline-derived CDR1 and CDR2 are MDHEN and SYDVKM. The CDR3 contains 16 residues. As DNA, the CDR3 is TGTGCCAGCAGTTCGCCTCGGGACAGGCCTCCCTACGAGCAGTACTTC. It codes for CASSSPRDRPPYEQYF.

V and J are TRBV12-3 or TRBV12-4 and TRBJ2-2, with unresolved D. V lost 1 base to trimming and J lost 4 bases, with 7 bases between them. There are 14 residues in the CDR3. DNA of the CDR3: TGTGCCAGCAGTTTAGGGCAGGTCACCGGGGAGCTGTTTTTT. Protein sequence: CASSLGQVTGELFF.

The chain recombines TRBV5-6 with TRBJ1-3; D unclear. The V end lost 7 bases, the J end lost 0 bases, and 2 bases lay between the germline ends. Looked up from germline, CDR1 is SGHDT and CDR2 is YYEEEE. CDR3 size: 11 residues. The CDR3 bases are TGTGCCAGCGGCTCTGGAAACACCATATATTTT. The encoded protein is CASGSGNTIYF.

The count of this clonotype is one. The chain uses TRBV10-3 and TRBJ2-1; D tentatively reads TRBD1 or TRBD2 (5 bases each). Looked up from germline, CDR1 is ENHRY and CDR2 is SYGVKD. The CDR3 totals 14 residues. The germline V and J ends were trimmed by 4 bases and 5 bases, with 12 bases remaining between them. CDR3 region: CAISAGASNNEQFF. The CDR3 bases are TGTGCCATCAGTGCCGGGGCTTCGAACAATGAGCAGTTCTTC.